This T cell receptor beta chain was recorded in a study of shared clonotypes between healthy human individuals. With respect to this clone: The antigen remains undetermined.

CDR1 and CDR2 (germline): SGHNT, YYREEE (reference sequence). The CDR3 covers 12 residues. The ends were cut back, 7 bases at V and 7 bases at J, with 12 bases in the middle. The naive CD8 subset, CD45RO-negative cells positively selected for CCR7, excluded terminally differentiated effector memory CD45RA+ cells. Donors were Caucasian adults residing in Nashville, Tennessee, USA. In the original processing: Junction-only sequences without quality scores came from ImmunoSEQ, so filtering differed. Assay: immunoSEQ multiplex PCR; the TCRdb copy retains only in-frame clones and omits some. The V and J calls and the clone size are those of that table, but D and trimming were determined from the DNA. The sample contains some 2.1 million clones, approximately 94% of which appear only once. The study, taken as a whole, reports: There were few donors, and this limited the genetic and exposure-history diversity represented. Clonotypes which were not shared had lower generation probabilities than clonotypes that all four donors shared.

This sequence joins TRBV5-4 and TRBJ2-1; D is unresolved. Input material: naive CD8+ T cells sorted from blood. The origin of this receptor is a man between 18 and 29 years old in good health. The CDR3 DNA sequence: TGTGCCAGCGCCATCCCCGGAAATGAGCAGTTCTTC. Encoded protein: CASAIPGNEQFF.